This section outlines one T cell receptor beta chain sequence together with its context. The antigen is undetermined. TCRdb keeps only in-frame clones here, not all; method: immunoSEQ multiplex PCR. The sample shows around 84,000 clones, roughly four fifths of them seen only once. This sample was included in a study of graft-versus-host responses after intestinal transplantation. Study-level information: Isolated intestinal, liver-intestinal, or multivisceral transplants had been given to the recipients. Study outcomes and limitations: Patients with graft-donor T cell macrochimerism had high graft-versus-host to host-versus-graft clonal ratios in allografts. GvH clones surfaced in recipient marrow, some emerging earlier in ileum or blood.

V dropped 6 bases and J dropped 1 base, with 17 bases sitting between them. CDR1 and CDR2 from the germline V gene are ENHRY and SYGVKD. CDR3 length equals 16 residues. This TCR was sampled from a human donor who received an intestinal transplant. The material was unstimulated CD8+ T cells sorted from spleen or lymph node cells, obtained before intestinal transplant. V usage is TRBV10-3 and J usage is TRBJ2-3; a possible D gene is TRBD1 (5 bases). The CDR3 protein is CAIRGVPGEGTDTQYF. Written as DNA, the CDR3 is TGTGCCATCAGAGGGGTCCCGGGTGAGGGCACAGATACGCAGTATTTT.